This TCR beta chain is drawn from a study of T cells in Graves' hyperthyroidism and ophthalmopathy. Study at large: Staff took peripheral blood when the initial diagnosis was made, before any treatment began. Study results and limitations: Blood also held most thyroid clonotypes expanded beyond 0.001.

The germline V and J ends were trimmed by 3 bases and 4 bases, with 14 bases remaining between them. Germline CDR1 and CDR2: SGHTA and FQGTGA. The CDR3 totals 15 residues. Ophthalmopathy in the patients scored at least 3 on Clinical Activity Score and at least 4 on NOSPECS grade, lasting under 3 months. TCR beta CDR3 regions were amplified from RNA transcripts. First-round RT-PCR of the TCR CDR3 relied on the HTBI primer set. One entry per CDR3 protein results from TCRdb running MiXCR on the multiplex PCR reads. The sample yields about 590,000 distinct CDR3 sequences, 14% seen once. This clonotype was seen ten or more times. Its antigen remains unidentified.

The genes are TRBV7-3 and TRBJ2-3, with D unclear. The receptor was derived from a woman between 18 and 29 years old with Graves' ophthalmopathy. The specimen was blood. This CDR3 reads CASSLGPARPDTQYF. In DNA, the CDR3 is TGTGCCAGCAGCTTGGGCCCAGCCCGGCCAGATACGCAGTATTTT.